The subject of this entry is one T cell receptor (beta chain). These data come from a study of human T cells and chemical hapten exposure. Study as a whole: All through the approximately 25-week study, the scalp of each patient received diphenylcyclopropenone doses weekly. Chiefly female patients presented with alopecia areata, totalis or universalis.

Germline values: CDR1 KGHSH, CDR2 LQKENI. The CDR3 spans 15 residues. Unmatched junction bases numbered 5, after V lost 5 bases and J lost 3 bases. TCRdb independently ran MiXCR on the RACE reads; one entry per CDR3 protein. The table includes 79,000 or so distinct CDR3 sequences, 10% detected once. Time point denoted: patch test 1, 2 weeks after DPC sensitization. Treatment described: therapeutic diphenylcyclopropenone sensitization with weekly scalp DPC. Source: whole blood, taken in connection with sensitization to the hapten diphenylcyclopropenone (DPC). This TCR came from a woman aged 50 to 60 with alopecia areata. Some clones in this sample may be carry-over from other donors' samples. The V and J genes are TRBV18 and TRBJ1-1; 11 bases are shared with TRBD1. CDR3 bases: TGTGCCAGCTCATCGGACAGGGGGCGGGACACTGAAGCTTTCTTT. Protein sequence: CASSSDRGRDTEAFF.